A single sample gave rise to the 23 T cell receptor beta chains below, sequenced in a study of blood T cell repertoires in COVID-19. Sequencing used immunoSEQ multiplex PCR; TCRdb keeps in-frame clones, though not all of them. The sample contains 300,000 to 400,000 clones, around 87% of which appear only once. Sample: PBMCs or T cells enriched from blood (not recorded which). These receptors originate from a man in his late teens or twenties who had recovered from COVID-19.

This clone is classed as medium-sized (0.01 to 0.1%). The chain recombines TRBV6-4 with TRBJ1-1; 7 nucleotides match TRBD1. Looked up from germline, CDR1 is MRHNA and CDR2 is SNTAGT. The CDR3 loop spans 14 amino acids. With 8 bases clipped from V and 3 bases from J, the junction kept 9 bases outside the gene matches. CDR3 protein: CASSAYRGDTEAFF. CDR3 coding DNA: TGTGCCAGCTCTGCTTACAGGGGAGACACTGAAGCTTTCTTT.

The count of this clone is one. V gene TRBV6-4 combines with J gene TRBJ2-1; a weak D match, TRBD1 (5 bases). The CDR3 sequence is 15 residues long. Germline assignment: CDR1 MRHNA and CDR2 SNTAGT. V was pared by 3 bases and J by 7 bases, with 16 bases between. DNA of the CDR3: TGTGCCAGCAGTGAACAACCACAGGTCCTGAATGAGCAGTTCTTC. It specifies CASSEQPQVLNEQFF.

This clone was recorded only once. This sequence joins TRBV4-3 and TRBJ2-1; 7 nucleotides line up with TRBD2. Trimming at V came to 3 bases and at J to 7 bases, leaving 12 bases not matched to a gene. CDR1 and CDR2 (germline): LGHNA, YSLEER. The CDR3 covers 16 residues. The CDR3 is CASSQGELAPRNEQFF. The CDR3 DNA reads TGCGCCAGCAGCCAGGGGGAACTAGCGCCGAGAAATGAGCAGTTCTTC.

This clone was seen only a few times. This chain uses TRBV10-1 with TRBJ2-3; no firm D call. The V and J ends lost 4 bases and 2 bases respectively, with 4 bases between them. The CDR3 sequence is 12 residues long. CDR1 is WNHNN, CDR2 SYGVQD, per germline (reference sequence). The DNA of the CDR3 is TGCGCCAGCAGTGCTAACACAGATACGCAGTATTTT. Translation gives CASSANTDTQYF.

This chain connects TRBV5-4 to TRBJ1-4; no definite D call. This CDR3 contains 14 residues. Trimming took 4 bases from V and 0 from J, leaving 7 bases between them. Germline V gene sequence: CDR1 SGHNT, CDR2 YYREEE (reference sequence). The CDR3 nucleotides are TGTGCCAGCAGCCGTTCGTCAACTAATGAAAAACTGTTTTTT. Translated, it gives CASSRSSTNEKLFF.

The CDR3 coding sequence is TGTGCCAGCAGCTTCGAGGCGGGGGGCATTACTGAAGCTTTCTTT. Translating it yields CASSFEAGGITEAFF. The J gene is TRBJ1-1, the V gene TRBV7-9; possible D gene TRBD1, 6 bases. The germline V and J ends were trimmed by 3 bases and 5 bases, with 16 bases remaining between them. This CDR3 comprises 15 residues. The germline CDR1 and CDR2 sequences are SEHNR and FQNEAQ (reference sequence).

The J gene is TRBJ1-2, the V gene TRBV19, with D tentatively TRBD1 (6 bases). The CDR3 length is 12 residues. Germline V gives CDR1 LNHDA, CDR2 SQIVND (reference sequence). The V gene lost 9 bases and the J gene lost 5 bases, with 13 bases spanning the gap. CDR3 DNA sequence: TGTGCCAGCAATACAGGGTTGTATGGCTACACCTTC. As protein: CASNTGLYGYTF.

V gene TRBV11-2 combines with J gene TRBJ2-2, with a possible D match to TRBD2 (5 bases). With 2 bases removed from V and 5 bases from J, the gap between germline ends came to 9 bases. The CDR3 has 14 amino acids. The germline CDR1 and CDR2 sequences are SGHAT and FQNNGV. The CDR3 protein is CASSLIGGTGELFF. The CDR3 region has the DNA TGTGCCAGCAGCTTAATTGGCGGGACCGGGGAGCTGTTTTTT.

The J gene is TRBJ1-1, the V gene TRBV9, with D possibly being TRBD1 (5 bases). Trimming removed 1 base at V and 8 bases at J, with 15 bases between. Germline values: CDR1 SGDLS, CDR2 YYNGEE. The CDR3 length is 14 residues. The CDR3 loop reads CASSVFADDSEAFF. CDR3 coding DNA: TGTGCCAGCAGCGTATTCGCCGATGACAGCGAAGCTTTCTTT.

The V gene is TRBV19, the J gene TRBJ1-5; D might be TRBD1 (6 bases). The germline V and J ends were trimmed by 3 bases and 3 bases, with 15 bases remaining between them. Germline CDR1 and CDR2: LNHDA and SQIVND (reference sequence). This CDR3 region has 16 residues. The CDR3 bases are TGTGCCAGTAGTATCCCTGGGGGGGCGCCCAATCAGCCCCAGCATTTT. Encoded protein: CASSIPGGAPNQPQHF.

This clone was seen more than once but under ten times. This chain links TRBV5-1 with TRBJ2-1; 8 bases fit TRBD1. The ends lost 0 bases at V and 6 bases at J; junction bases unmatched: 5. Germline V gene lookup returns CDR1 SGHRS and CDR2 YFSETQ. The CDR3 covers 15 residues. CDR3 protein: CASSLGQGIVNEQFF. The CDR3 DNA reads TGCGCCAGCAGCTTGGGACAGGGGATAGTCAATGAGCAGTTCTTC.

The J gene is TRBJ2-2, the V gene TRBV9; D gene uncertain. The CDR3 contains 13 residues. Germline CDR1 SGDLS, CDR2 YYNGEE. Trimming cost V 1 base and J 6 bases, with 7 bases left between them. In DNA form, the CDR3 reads TGTGCCAGCAGCGTATCGGGTTCCGGGGAGCTGTTTTTT. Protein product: CASSVSGSGELFF.

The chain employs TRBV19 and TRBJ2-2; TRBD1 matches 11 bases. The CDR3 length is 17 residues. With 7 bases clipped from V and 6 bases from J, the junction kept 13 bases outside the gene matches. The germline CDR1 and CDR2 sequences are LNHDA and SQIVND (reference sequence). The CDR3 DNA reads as TGTGCCAGTAATTCTCTACCGGGACAGGGGGTCGCCGGGGAGCTGTTTTTT. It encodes CASNSLPGQGVAGELFF. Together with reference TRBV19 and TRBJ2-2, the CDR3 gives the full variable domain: DGGITQSPKYLFRKEGQNVTLSCEQNLNHDAMYWYRQDPGQGLRLIYYSQIVNDFQKGDIAEGYSVSREKKESFPLTVTSAQKNPTAFYLCASNSLPGQGVAGELFFGEGSRLTVL.

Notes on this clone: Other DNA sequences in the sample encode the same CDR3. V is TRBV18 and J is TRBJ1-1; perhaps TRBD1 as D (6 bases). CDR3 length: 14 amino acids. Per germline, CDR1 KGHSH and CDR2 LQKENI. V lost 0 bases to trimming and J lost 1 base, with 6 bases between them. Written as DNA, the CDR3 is TGTGCCAGCTCACCACCGGGACAGAACACTGAAGCTTTCTTT. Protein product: CASSPPGQNTEAFF.

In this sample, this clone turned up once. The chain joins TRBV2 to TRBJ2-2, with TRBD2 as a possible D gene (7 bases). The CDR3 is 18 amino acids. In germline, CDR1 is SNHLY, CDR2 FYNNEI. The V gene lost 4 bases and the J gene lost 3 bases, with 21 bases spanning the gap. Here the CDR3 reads CASSVLLGGHADTGELFF. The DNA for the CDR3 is TGTGCCAGCAGTGTCCTTCTCGGGGGGCACGCAGACACCGGGGAGCTGTTTTTT.

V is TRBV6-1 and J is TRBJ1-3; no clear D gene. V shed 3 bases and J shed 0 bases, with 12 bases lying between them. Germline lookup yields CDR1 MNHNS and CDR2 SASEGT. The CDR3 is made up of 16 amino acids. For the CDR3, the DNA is TGTGCCAGCAGTGATGGGTCGGGGAGCTCTGGAAACACCATATATTTT. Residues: CASSDGSGSSGNTIYF.

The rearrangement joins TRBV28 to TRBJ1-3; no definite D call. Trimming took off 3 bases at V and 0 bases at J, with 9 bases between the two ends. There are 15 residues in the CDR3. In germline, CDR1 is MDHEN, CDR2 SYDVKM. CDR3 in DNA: TGTGCCAGCAGTTTCGGGTTGTACTCTGGAAACACCATATATTTT. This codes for CASSFGLYSGNTIYF.

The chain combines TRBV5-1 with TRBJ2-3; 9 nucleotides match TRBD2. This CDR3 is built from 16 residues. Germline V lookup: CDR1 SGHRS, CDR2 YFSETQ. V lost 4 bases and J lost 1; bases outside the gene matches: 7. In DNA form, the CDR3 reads TGCGCCAGCAGCCCGCTAGTAGCGGGGGGCACAGATACGCAGTATTTT. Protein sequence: CASSPLVAGGTDTQYF.

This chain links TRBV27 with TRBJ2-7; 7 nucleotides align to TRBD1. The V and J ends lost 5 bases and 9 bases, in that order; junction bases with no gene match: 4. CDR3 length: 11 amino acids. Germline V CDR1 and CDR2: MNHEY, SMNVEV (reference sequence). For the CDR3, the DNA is TGTGCCAGCAGTAGGGGGCGGACGCAGTACTTC. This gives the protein CASSRGRTQYF.

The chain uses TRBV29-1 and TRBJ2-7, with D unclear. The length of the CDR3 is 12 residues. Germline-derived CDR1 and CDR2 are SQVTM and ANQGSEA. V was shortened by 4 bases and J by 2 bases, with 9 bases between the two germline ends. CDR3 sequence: CSVVAETYEQYF. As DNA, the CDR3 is TGCAGCGTTGTTGCGGAGACCTACGAGCAGTACTTC.

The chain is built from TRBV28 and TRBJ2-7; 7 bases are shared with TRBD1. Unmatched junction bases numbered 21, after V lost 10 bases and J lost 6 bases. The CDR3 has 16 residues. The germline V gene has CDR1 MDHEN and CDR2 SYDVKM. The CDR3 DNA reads TGTGCCACCTACCCCACCTTCCGGGACAGTTGGGTCGAGCAGTACTTC. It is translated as CATYPTFRDSWVEQYF. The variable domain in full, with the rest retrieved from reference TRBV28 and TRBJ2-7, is DVKVTQSSRYLVKRTGEKVFLECVQDMDHENMFWYRQDPGLGLRLIYFSYDVKMKEKGDIPEGYSVSREKKERFSLILESASTNQTSMYLCATYPTFRDSWVEQYFGPGTRLTVT.

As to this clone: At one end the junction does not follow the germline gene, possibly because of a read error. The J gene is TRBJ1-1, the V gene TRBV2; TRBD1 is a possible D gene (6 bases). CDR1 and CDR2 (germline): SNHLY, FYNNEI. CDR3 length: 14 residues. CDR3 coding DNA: TGTGCCAGCAGTGAAGGGTCGGGGGGCCCGAGTGGCGGATTT. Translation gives CASSEGSGGPSGGF. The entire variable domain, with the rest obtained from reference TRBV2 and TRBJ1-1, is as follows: EPEVTQTPSHQVTQMGQEVILRCVPISNHLYFYWYRQILGQKVEFLVSFYNNEISEKSEIFDDQFSVERPDGSNFTLKIRSTKLEDSAMYFCASSEGSGGPSGGFGQGTRLTVV.

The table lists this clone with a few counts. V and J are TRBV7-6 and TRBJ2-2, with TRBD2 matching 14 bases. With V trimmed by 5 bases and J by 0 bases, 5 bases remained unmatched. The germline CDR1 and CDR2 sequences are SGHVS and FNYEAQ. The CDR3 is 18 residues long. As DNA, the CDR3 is TGTGCCAGCAGCGGGGGACTAGCGGGGGCCTCGAACACCGGGGAGCTGTTTTTT. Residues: CASSGGLAGASNTGELFF.